Listed below are T cell receptor beta chains from one sample, sequenced in a study of shared clonotypes between healthy human individuals. Sequencing used immunoSEQ multiplex PCR; TCRdb keeps in-frame clones, though not all of them. The data contain hundreds of thousands of clones, around 75% of them singletons. Material: PBMCs. These receptors were collected from a woman in her thirties or forties in good health. Some clones in this sample may be carry-over from other donors' samples. Both conserved end residues are part of each CDR3. A D gene is named only where the DNA matches it firmly. The size field is filled for only some rows; it gives once, few, many or a size class.

v_gene,d_gene,abundance,j_gene,CDR3nt,CDR3aa
TRBV5-1,.,.,TRBJ2-1,TGCGCCAGCAGCTTAGGAGGGGCTAGCTCCTACAATGAGCAGTTCTTC,CASSLGGASSYNEQFF
TRBV7-9,TRBD1,.,TRBJ2-1,TGTGCCAGCAGCTTAACAGGGGGCGTGAACGGTCAGTTCTTC,CASSLTGGVNGQFF
TRBV7-2,TRBD2,.,TRBJ2-5,TGTGCCAGCAGCTTAGTTCTTAGCGGGAGGGCTGGGAAGACCCAGTACTTC,CASSLVLSGRAGKTQYF
TRBV25-1,.,.,TRBJ1-1,TGTGCCAGCAGTGAAATGGGAGGGATGAACACTGAAGCTTTCTTT,CASSEMGGMNTEAFF
TRBV28,.,.,TRBJ1-1,TGTGCCACCCTTATGAACACTGAAGCTTTCTTT,CATLMNTEAFF
TRBV7-8,.,.,TRBJ2-7,TGTGCCAGCAGCCCTAGGATCGACTCCTACGAGCAGTACTTC,CASSPRIDSYEQYF
TRBV27,.,.,TRBJ2-5,TGTGCCAGCAGTCTACGACAAGTAGGGCCCCAGTACTTC,CASSLRQVGPQYF
TRBV19,.,.,TRBJ2-1,TGTGCCAGTAGTCTCACGGGGGGCGGGACCTACAATGAGCAGTTCTTC,CASSLTGGGTYNEQFF
TRBV7-3,.,.,TRBJ1-2,TGTGCCAGCAGCTTAGGAGGAGGAGGCTACACCTTC,CASSLGGGGYTF
TRBV5-1,.,.,TRBJ2-7,TGCGCCAGCAGCGGTCAGCGGTACGAGCAGTACTTC,CASSGQRYEQYF
TRBV9,.,.,TRBJ1-3,TGTGCCAGCAGCGTTGACACTGGAAACACCATATATTTT,CASSVDTGNTIYF
TRBV18,.,.,TRBJ2-2,TGTGCCAGCTCAGTTAACAAGGGGCCGAACACCGGGGGGCTGTTTTTT,CASSVNKGPNTGGLFF
TRBV6-6,.,.,TRBJ2-3,TGTGCCAGCAGTTACTCGCTAGCTGGTACAGATACGCAGTATTTT,CASSYSLAGTDTQYF
TRBV12-5,.,.,TRBJ2-2,TGTGCTAGTGGGGGCAGAAACACCGGGGAGCTGTTTTTT,CASGGRNTGELFF
TRBV5-8,.,few,TRBJ1-2,TGTGCCAGCAGCGCCAGGGTCCTGGGTGGCTACACCTTC,CASSARVLGGYTF
TRBV7-7,.,.,TRBJ2-1,TGTGCTAGCAGCTTGGGGGCTAGCGCCAATGAGCAGTTCTTC,CASSLGASANEQFF
TRBV5-4,.,.,TRBJ2-7,TGTGCCAGCAGCCCCCGGACGAAAACCTACGAGCAGTACTTC,CASSPRTKTYEQYF
TRBV11-2,TRBD2,.,TRBJ2-1,TGTGCCAGCAGCTTGAGGCTAGCGGGAGGGCCGCTCAATGAGCAGTTCTTC,CASSLRLAGGPLNEQFF
TRBV30,.,.,TRBJ2-2,TGTGCCTGGAGTGTACAGGACCGCAACACCGGGGAGCTGTTTTTT,CAWSVQDRNTGELFF
TRBV28,.,few,TRBJ2-7,TGTGCCAGCAGTTCCCCCTCGAGGGAATACGAGCAGTACTTC,CASSSPSREYEQYF
TRBV9,TRBD1,.,TRBJ1-3,TGTGCCAGCAGCCCCCGGGGGGACAGGGTGGGAAACACCATATATTTT,CASSPRGDRVGNTIYF
TRBV5-5,.,.,TRBJ2-2,TGTGCCAGCAGCTTGGTCCTGAACACCGGGGAGCTGTTTTTT,CASSLVLNTGELFF
TRBV4-2,TRBD2,.,TRBJ2-2,TGTGCCAGCAGCCCGGCGGGAGCGGGAGGGGACACCGGGGAGCTGTTTTTT,CASSPAGAGGDTGELFF
TRBV18,.,many,TRBJ2-2,TGTGCCAGCTCACCACGCCGCCAGAGCACCGGGGAGCTGTTTTTT,CASSPRRQSTGELFF
TRBV5-4,.,few,TRBJ1-4,TGTGCCAGCAGCCGTTTGGCAGGGTCACAAGAAAAACTGTTTTTT,CASSRLAGSQEKLFF
TRBV27,TRBD2,.,TRBJ2-1,TGTGCCAGCAGTTTATCGGGGACTAGCGGGAACGGAGAGCAGTTCTTC,CASSLSGTSGNGEQFF
TRBV28,.,.,TRBJ1-4,TGTGCCAGCAGTCCCGGACAGTACGCCTCGAATGAAAAACTGTTTTTT,CASSPGQYASNEKLFF
TRBV7-9,.,.,TRBJ1-6,TGTGCCAGCAGCACCTTACAGGGATCACCCCTCCACTTT,CASSTLQGSPLHF
TRBV6-1,.,once,TRBJ2-2,TGTGCCAGCAGCCAGGGACAGAACACCGGGGAGCTGTTTTTT,CASSQGQNTGELFF